The T cell receptor beta chain under discussion was sequenced for a study of cytotoxic CD8 clonotypes in ibrutinib-treated CLL. Data came from immunoSEQ multiplex PCR; TCRdb stores just in-frame clones and leaves some out. The sample includes hundreds of thousands of clones, under 80% of them seen just once. J was trimmed by 4 bases and V by 1 base; bases with no gene match: 6. CDR3 length equals 17 residues. Per germline, CDR1 SGHNT and CDR2 YENEEA. The rearrangement uses TRBV11-3 and TRBJ2-7; TRBD2 matches 14 bases. The receptor was derived from a human donor with chronic lymphocytic leukemia. The specimen was PBMCs, collected after 24 months of ibrutinib treatment. CDR3: CASSLALGLAGEYEQYF. CDR3 coding DNA: TGTGCCAGCAGCTTAGCCCTGGGACTAGCGGGGGAGTACGAGCAGTACTTC. Using reference TRBV11-3 and TRBJ2-7 for the parts outside the CDR3, the full variable domain is EAGVVQSPRYKIIEKKQPVAFWCNPISGHNTLYWYLQNLGQGPELLIRYENEEAVDDSQLPKDRFSAERLKGVDSTLKIQPAELGDSAVYLCASSLALGLAGEYEQYFGPGTRLTVT.